These 10 T cell receptor beta chains share one sample of origin, sequenced in a study of low-dose radiotherapy and immunotherapy resistance in tumors. Time point specified: before trial treatment. First-strand cDNA relied on TRAV- and TRBV-specific primers spanning alpha and beta chains. The TCRs were subjected to amplification over about 20 PCR cycles employing a constant-region primer in conjunction with a V-primer adapter. From the reads, TCRdb called clonotypes with MiXCR, one entry per CDR3 protein. Here the sample spans tens of thousands of distinct CDR3 sequences, under 20% being singletons. The sample was PBMCs, taken before treatment. These receptors all stem from a male donor with prostate cancer.

This clonotype was recorded at least ten times. This sequence joins TRBV7-9 and TRBJ2-2; 9 bases agree with TRBD1. CDR1 and CDR2 from the germline V gene are SEHNR and FQNEAQ (reference sequence). The CDR3 has 19 amino acids. The V segment lost 5 bases and the J segment 0 bases; nucleotides outside the gene matches: 13. The chain's CDR3 is CASSPERGQGLPNTGELFF. CDR3 sequence (DNA): TGTGCCAGCAGCCCCGAGCGGGGACAGGGACTGCCGAACACCGGGGAGCTGTTTTTT.

This clonotype was found many times. Written as DNA, the CDR3 is TGTGCCAGCAGTTTCGGCACCTACGAGCAGTACTTC. Amino acids: CASSFGTYEQYF. This chain uses TRBV28 with TRBJ2-7; D is ambiguous. The V and J ends lost 3 bases and 2 bases respectively, with 5 bases between them. The CDR3 contains 12 residues. Germline V CDR1 and CDR2: MDHEN, SYDVKM.

This clonotype was detected many times. V gene TRBV9 combines with J gene TRBJ1-5; D not resolved. The CDR3 extends over 13 amino acids. V gave up 1 base and J gave up 5 bases, with 7 bases separating them. Germline lookup yields CDR1 SGDLS and CDR2 YYNGEE. Here the CDR3 reads CASSVSPYQPQHF. The CDR3 DNA follows: TGTGCCAGCAGCGTATCCCCCTATCAGCCCCAGCATTTT.

The V gene is TRBV6-2 or TRBV6-3, the J gene TRBJ2-5; TRBD2 matches at 15 bases. From germline, CDR1 is MNHEY and CDR2 SVGEGT. The V segment lost 6 bases and the J segment 5 bases; nucleotides outside the gene matches: 4. The CDR3 consists of 15 residues. The CDR3 protein is CASSYGLAGGETQYF. CDR3 bases: TGTGCCAGCAGCTATGGACTAGCGGGAGGGGAGACCCAGTACTTC.

This clonotype was recorded many times. J is TRBJ1-1 and V is TRBV7-2, with 8 nucleotides matching TRBD1. Germline CDR1 reads SGHTA; CDR2 reads FQGNSA. J was trimmed by 5 bases and V by 1 base; bases with no gene match: 9. CDR3 length equals 16 residues. CDR3 sequence: CASSLVGQEVGTEAFF. The CDR3 DNA follows: TGTGCCAGCAGCTTAGTGGGACAGGAGGTCGGTACTGAAGCTTTCTTT.

The chain joins TRBV27 to TRBJ1-2; 9 bases are shared with TRBD1. V lost 3 bases and J lost 4; bases outside the gene matches: 6. The CDR3 runs 15 residues. CDR1 is MNHEY and CDR2 is SMNVEV in the germline V gene (reference sequence). In nucleotides, the CDR3 is TGTGCCAGCAGTTTGGGACAGGGCCGAGGCTATGGCTACACCTTC. Protein sequence: CASSLGQGRGYGYTF.

This clonotype has at least ten counts. The chain employs TRBV20-1 and TRBJ2-1; D may be TRBD1 or TRBD2 (5 bases each). Trimming pared 7 bases from V and 7 bases from J, leaving 14 bases between. The CDR3 length is 12 residues. Germline assignment: CDR1 DFQATT and CDR2 SNEGSKA (reference sequence). The CDR3 nucleotides read TGCAGTGGAAGGGACGTCGTAAATGAGCAGTTCTTC. Translated: CSGRDVVNEQFF.

This chain connects TRBV5-1 to TRBJ2-2, with D tentatively TRBD1 (6 bases). Trimming cost V 2 bases and J 4 bases, with 15 bases left between them. The CDR3 runs 16 residues. Germline-derived CDR1 and CDR2 are SGHRS and YFSETQ. This CDR3 is CASSLNRQGSTGELFF. The CDR3 DNA is TGCGCCAGCAGCTTAAACCGGCAGGGGAGCACCGGGGAGCTGTTTTTT.

This clonotype was recorded at least ten times. The chain is built from TRBV7-9 and TRBJ2-7; D not certain. CDR1 is SEHNR and CDR2 is FQNEAQ in the germline V gene (reference sequence). The CDR3 totals 14 residues. V dropped 5 bases and J dropped 2 bases, with 13 bases sitting between them. The CDR3 DNA follows: TGTGCCAGCAGCGACTCCGGGCAAGCCTACGAGCAGTACTTC. This translates into CASSDSGQAYEQYF.

This clonotype was seen repeatedly, ten times or more. The chain links TRBV4-2 to TRBJ2-7; 13 bases match TRBD2. The V segment lost 4 bases and the J segment 5 bases; nucleotides outside the gene matches: 8. This CDR3 spans 16 amino acids. CDR1 and CDR2 (germline): LGHNA, YNFKEQ. CDR3 DNA sequence: TGTGCCAGCAGCCCACGATCCGGACTAGCGGGAGACGAGCAGTACTTC. Protein product: CASSPRSGLAGDEQYF.